This T cell receptor (beta chain) comes out of a study of graft-versus-host responses after intestinal transplantation. A note on this clone: Its specificity is not known.

Profiled with immunoSEQ multiplex PCR; TCRdb holds only in-frame clones, not every one. The data hold 80,000 to 100,000 clones, with 80% to 95% observed a single time. Study conclusions and caveats: Allografts of patients with graft-donor T cell macrochimerism showed high graft-versus-host to host-versus-graft clone ratios.

V shed 1 base and J 4 bases; nucleotides not matched to a gene: 2. The CDR3 spans 15 residues. In germline, CDR1 is MGHDK, CDR2 SYGVNS. The sequence came from a human donor who was the organ donor for an intestinal transplant. The chain uses TRBV25-1 and TRBJ1-5, with 9 positions matching TRBD1. The material was unstimulated CD8+ T cells sorted from spleen or lymph node cells, obtained before transplant. The CDR3 sequence: CASSEWGQGNQPQHF. The CDR3 DNA sequence: TGTGCCAGCAGTGAATGGGGACAGGGTAATCAGCCCCAGCATTTT.